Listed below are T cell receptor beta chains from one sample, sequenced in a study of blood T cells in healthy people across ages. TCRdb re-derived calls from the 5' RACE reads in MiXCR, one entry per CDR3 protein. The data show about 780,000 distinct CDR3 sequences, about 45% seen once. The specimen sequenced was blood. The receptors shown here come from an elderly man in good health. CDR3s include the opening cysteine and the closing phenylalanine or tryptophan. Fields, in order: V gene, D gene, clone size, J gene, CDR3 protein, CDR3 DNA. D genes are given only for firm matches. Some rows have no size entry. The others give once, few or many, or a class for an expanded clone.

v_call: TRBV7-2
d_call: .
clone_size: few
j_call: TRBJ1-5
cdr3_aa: CASSLDGQRNQPQHF
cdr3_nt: TGTGCCAGCAGCTTGGACGGACAACGAAATCAGCCCCAGCATTTT

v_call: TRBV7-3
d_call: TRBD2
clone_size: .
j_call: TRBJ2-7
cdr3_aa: CASSPNSGRGSDEQYF
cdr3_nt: TGTGCCAGCAGCCCGAATAGCGGGAGAGGTTCCGACGAGCAGTACTTC

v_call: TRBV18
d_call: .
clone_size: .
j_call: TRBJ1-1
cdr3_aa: CASLGTGGTEAFF
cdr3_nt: TGTGCCAGCTTGGGGACGGGGGGCACTGAAGCTTTCTTT

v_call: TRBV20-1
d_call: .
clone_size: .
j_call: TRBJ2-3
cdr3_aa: CSAPNRDGLPDTRYF
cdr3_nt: TGCAGTGCTCCAAACCGGGACGGACTACCAGATACGCGGTATTTT

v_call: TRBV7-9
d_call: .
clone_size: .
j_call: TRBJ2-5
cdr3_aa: CASRPLAETQYF
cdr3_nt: TGTGCCAGCAGGCCGCTTGCGGAGACCCAGTACTTC

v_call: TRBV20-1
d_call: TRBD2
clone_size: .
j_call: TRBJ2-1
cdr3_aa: CSARPRGDLNEQFF
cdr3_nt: TGCAGTGCTAGACCGCGGGGGGATCTTAATGAGCAGTTCTTC

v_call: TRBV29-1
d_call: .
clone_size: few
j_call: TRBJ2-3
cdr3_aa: CSVAGTDIIDTQYF
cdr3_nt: TGCAGCGTTGCTGGGACCGATATCATAGATACGCAGTATTTT

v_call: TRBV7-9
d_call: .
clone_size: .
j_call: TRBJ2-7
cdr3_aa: CASSAPGAGRFFSYEQYF
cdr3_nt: TGTGCCAGCAGCGCTCCGGGAGCCGGACGTTTTTTCTCCTACGAGCAGTACTTC

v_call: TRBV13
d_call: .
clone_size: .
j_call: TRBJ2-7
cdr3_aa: CASMGRAGYEQYF
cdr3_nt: TGTGCCAGCATGGGACGGGCCGGCTACGAGCAGTACTTC

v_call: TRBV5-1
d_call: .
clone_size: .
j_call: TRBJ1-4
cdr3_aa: CASSPGQNEKLFF
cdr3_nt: TGCGCCAGCAGCCCTGGACAGAATGAAAAACTGTTTTTT

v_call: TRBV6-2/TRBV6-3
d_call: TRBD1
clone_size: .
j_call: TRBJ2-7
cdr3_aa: CASIGTDSSEQYF
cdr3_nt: TGTGCCAGCATTGGGACAGACTCTTCCGAGCAGTACTTC

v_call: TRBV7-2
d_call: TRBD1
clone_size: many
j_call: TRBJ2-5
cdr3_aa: CASSLNPGRGLGETQYF
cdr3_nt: TGTGCCAGCAGCTTAAACCCCGGCAGGGGGCTGGGGGAGACCCAGTACTTC

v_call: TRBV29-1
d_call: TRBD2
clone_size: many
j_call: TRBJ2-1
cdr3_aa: CSVPSTSVAYNEQFF
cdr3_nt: TGCAGCGTACCGTCTACTAGCGTGGCCTACAATGAGCAGTTCTTC

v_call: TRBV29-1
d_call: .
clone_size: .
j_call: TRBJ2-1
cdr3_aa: CSVAGLSGNEQFF
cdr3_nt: TGCAGCGTTGCGGGATTGAGTGGGAATGAGCAGTTCTTC

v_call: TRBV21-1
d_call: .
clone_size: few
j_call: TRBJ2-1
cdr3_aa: CASSSAERNNEQFF
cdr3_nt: TGTGCCAGCAGCAGTGCGGAGAGGAACAATGAGCAGTTCTTC

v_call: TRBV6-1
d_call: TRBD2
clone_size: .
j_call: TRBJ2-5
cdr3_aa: CASSGTPGLRPHEQYF
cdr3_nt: TGTGCCAGCAGTGGAACCCCGGGACTAAGGCCACATGAGCAGTACTTC

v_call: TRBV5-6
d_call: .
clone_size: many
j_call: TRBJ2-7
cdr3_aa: CASSLGQASYEQYF
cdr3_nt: TGTGCCAGCAGTCTAGGGCAGGCCTCCTACGAGCAGTACTTC

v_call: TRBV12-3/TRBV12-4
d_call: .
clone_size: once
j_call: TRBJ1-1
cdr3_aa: CASSSTLGTDRSPENTEAFF
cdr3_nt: TGTGCCAGCAGTTCCACGCTGGGGACGGATCGATCCCCAGAGAACACTGAAGCTTTCTTT

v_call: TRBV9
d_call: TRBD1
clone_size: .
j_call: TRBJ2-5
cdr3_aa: CASSPTGQGIWSEQYF
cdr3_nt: TGTGCCAGCAGCCCAACGGGACAGGGGATTTGGTCTGAGCAGTACTTC

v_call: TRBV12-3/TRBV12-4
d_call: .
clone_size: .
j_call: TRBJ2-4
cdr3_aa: CASSPGPNIQYF
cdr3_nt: TGTGCCAGCAGCCCCGGACCCAACATTCAGTACTTC

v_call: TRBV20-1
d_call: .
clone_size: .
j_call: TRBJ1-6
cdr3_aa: CSASPTGAYNSPLHF
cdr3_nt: TGCAGTGCTAGCCCAACAGGAGCCTATAATTCACCCCTCCACTTT

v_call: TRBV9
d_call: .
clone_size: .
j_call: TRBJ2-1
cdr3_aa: CASSVVGGRGRGGLSYNEQFF
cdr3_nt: TGTGCCAGCAGCGTAGTAGGGGGGAGGGGGCGAGGGGGGCTCTCCTACAATGAGCAGTTCTTC

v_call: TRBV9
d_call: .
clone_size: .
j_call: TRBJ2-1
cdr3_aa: CVSGPSSYNEQFF
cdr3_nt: TGTGTCAGCGGGCCAAGCTCCTACAATGAGCAGTTCTTC

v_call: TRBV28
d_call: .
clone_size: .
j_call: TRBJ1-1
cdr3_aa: CASFRDTEAFF
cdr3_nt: TGTGCCAGCTTTAGGGACACTGAAGCTTTCTTT

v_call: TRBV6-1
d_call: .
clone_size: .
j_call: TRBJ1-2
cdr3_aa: CASSDHRIGYTF
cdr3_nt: TGTGCCAGCAGTGATCACAGGATAGGCTACACCTTC

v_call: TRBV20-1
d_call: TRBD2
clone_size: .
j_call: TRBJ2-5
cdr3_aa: CSAQGTSGSGEQYF
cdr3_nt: TGCAGTGCACAGGGGACTAGCGGGTCGGGTGAGCAGTACTTC

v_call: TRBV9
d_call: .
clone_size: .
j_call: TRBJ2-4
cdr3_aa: CASSAPGGTADIQYF
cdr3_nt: TGTGCCAGCAGCGCCCCTGGAGGGACCGCGGACATTCAGTACTTC

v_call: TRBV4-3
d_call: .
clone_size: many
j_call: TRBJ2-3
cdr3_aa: CASSPNGITDTQYF
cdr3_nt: TGCGCCAGCAGCCCAAACGGTATCACAGATACGCAGTATTTT

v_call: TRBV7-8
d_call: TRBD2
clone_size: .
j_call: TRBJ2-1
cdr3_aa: CASSLGGAGNNEQFF
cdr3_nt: TGTGCCAGCAGCTTAGGCGGAGCGGGAAACAATGAGCAGTTCTTC

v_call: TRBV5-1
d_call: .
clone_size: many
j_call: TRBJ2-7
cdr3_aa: CASSLDRDHWRYEQYF
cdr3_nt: TGCGCCAGCAGCTTGGACAGGGACCACTGGCGGTACGAGCAGTACTTC

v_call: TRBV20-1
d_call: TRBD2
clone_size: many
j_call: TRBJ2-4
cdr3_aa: CSASGVAGSTKNIQYF
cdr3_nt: TGCAGTGCTAGTGGTGTAGCGGGATCGACCAAAAACATTCAGTACTTC

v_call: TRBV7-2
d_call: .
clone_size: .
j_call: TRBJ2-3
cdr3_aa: CASSRWGVGASTDTQYF
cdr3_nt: TGTGCCAGCAGCCGATGGGGGGTGGGGGCTAGCACAGATACGCAGTATTTT

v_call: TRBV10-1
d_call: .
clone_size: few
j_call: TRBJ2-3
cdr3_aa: CASSERVSTPDTQYF
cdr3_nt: TGCGCCAGCAGTGAGAGGGTTTCCACCCCAGATACGCAGTATTTT

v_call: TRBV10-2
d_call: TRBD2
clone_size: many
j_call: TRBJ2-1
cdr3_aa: CASSESGLAGVPPYNEQFF
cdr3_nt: TGCGCCAGCAGTGAGTCGGGACTAGCGGGAGTACCCCCCTACAATGAGCAGTTCTTC

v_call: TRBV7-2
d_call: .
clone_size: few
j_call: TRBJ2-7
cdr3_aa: CASSSQRQTGEQYF
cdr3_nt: TGTGCCAGCAGCTCCCAGCGGCAGACGGGCGAGCAGTACTTC

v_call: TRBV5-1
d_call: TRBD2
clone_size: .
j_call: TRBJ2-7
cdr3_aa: CASSSGLASLHEQYF
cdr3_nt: TGCGCCAGCAGCTCCGGACTAGCTTCCCTCCACGAGCAGTACTTC

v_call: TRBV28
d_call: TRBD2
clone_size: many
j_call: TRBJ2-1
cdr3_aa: CASSSGTSGRNEQFF
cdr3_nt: TGTGCCAGCAGTTCCGGGACTAGCGGGAGAAATGAGCAGTTCTTC

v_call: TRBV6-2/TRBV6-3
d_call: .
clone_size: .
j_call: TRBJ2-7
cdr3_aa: CASEAYYEQYF
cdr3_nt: TGTGCCAGCGAAGCATATTACGAGCAGTACTTC

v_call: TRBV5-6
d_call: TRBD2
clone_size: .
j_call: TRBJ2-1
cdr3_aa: CASSSQTSGSYNEQFF
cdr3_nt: TGTGCCAGCAGCTCCCAGACTAGCGGGAGCTACAATGAGCAGTTCTTC

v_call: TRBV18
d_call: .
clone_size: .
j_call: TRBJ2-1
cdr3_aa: CASSPQQGRDNEQFF
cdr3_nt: TGTGCCAGCTCACCACAACAGGGGAGGGACAATGAGCAGTTCTTC

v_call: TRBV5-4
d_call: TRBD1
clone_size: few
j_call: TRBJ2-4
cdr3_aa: CASTTGTEVKNIQYF
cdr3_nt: TGTGCCAGTACTACCGGGACAGAGGTAAAAAACATTCAGTACTTC

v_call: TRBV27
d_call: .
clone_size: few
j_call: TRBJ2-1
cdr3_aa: CASASQLYNEQFF
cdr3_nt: TGTGCCAGCGCTTCCCAGCTTTACAATGAGCAGTTCTTC

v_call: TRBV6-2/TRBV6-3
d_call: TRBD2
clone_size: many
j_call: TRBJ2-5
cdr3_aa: CAVRAGLQETQYF
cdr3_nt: TGTGCCGTTCGAGCGGGGCTACAAGAGACCCAGTACTTC

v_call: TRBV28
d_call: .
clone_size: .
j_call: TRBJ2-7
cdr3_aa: CASSLTSSEQYF
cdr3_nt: TGTGCCAGCAGTTTAACTAGCTCCGAGCAGTACTTC

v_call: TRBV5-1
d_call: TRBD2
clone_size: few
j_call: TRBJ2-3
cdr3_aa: CASSLLGTSGRVDTQYF
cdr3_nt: TGCGCCAGCAGCTTGTTGGGGACTAGCGGGAGAGTAGATACGCAGTATTTT

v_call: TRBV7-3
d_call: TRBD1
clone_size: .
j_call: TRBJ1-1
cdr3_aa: CASSLSTGGTEAFF
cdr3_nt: TGTGCCAGCAGCTTAAGTACAGGGGGAACTGAAGCTTTCTTT

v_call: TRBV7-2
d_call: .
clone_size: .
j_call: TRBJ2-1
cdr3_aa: CASGPFRTGDEQFF
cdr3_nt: TGTGCCAGCGGCCCTTTTCGGACCGGGGATGAGCAGTTCTTC